The T cell receptor beta chain described here comes from a study of CD8+ T cells in alopecia areata. Trimming left V 4 bases short and J 3 bases short, with 8 bases between. Germline CDR1 reads SQVTM; CDR2 reads ANQGSEA. This CDR3 region has 12 residues. This clone was detected a few times. Reverse transcribed after extraction, RNA yielded cDNA as the sequencing template. The table came from immunoSEQ multiplex PCR; TCRdb's copy has only in-frame clones and leaves some out. Counted here are 110,000 or so clones, roughly 56% occurring once; the ten biggest clones make up 3% to 4%. Treatment in this sample: oral pan-JAK inhibitor, 5-10 mg twice daily. It was from alopecia areata patients that lesional scalp punch biopsies and peripheral blood were collected. It was from PBMCs that CD4+ and CD8+ T cells were sorted.

Sequences were derived from CD4+ T cells sorted from blood, sampled at week 24, from a patient treated with tofacitinib. The sequence came from a human donor with alopecia areata. The chain carries TRBV29-1 and TRBJ2-3; no clear D gene. CDR3 bases: TGCAGCGTTGTACAGACAACAGATACGCAGTATTTT. It codes for CSVVQTTDTQYF.